Listed below are T cell receptor beta chains from one sample, sequenced in a study of T cells after yellow fever vaccination. TCRdb ran MiXCR on the 5' RACE reads and lists one entry per CDR3 protein. The sample has approximately 510,000 distinct CDR3 sequences; just over 20% are singletons. The source material was PBMCs, sampled about 21 days after the first yellow fever vaccination. Every receptor here comes from a man aged 18 to 30 who received the YFV17D yellow fever vaccine. Both conserved end residues are trimmed from each CDR3. Fields, in order: V gene, J gene, CDR3 protein.

v_call: TRBV4-2
j_call: TRBJ2-4
cdr3_aa: ASSQGGGAQNIQY

v_call: TRBV14
j_call: TRBJ2-4
cdr3_aa: ASSEREWWNIQY

v_call: TRBV29-1
j_call: TRBJ2-1
cdr3_aa: STLNPVAYNEQF

v_call: TRBV12-3/TRBV12-4
j_call: TRBJ1-2
cdr3_aa: ASRSTGQFYGYT

v_call: TRBV7-9
j_call: TRBJ2-7
cdr3_aa: ASSPSTAYEQY

v_call: TRBV20-1
j_call: TRBJ1-5
cdr3_aa: SAVRDRVGQPQH

v_call: TRBV10-3
j_call: TRBJ2-1
cdr3_aa: AISESSGTGHEQF

v_call: TRBV4-1
j_call: TRBJ1-2
cdr3_aa: ASSQAEGTDYGYT

v_call: TRBV15
j_call: TRBJ2-5
cdr3_aa: ATSVDRRPQETQY

v_call: TRBV5-1
j_call: TRBJ2-1
cdr3_aa: ASSLDFSSSYNEQF

v_call: TRBV5-4
j_call: TRBJ2-3
cdr3_aa: ASSRTEWADTQY

v_call: TRBV5-1
j_call: TRBJ1-2
cdr3_aa: ASSSDRGAYYGYT

v_call: TRBV20-1
j_call: TRBJ2-3
cdr3_aa: CAVLAGGPVVNTQY

v_call: TRBV19
j_call: TRBJ2-3
cdr3_aa: ASSIVEGGWDTQY

v_call: TRBV4-3
j_call: TRBJ1-2
cdr3_aa: ASSQGIAGKSGYT

v_call: TRBV12-3/TRBV12-4
j_call: TRBJ1-5
cdr3_aa: ASSLQGKSNQPQH

v_call: TRBV28
j_call: TRBJ1-6
cdr3_aa: ASSLWEDNSPLH

v_call: TRBV5-1
j_call: TRBJ2-1
cdr3_aa: ASSYSPRRQVGQSSYNEQF

v_call: TRBV5-1
j_call: TRBJ2-6
cdr3_aa: ASSLEAYSGANVLT

v_call: TRBV6-2/TRBV6-3
j_call: TRBJ2-2
cdr3_aa: ASSYSRYRAETRNTGELF

v_call: TRBV19
j_call: TRBJ1-1
cdr3_aa: ASITRGLHAF

v_call: TRBV12-3/TRBV12-4
j_call: TRBJ2-3
cdr3_aa: ASTPGTGTDTQY

v_call: TRBV6-1
j_call: TRBJ1-4
cdr3_aa: ATSSTLRPEKLF

v_call: TRBV27
j_call: TRBJ2-2
cdr3_aa: ASRGPRSTGELF

v_call: TRBV5-1
j_call: TRBJ1-2
cdr3_aa: ASSVGTGSDGYT

v_call: TRBV7-2
j_call: TRBJ2-3
cdr3_aa: ASSSFTDTQY

v_call: TRBV5-1
j_call: TRBJ2-5
cdr3_aa: ASSGRLAGGETQY

v_call: TRBV20-1
j_call: TRBJ2-5
cdr3_aa: SASRVQGQETQY

v_call: TRBV7-2
j_call: TRBJ2-1
cdr3_aa: ASSKTSAPYNEQF

v_call: TRBV2
j_call: TRBJ1-5
cdr3_aa: ASSAEGGWQPQH

v_call: TRBV7-3
j_call: TRBJ2-2
cdr3_aa: ASSPTFTGELF

v_call: TRBV6-2/TRBV6-3
j_call: TRBJ2-7
cdr3_aa: ASSYTAYEQY

v_call: TRBV5-1
j_call: TRBJ2-5
cdr3_aa: ASSATRDRKETQY

v_call: TRBV20-1
j_call: TRBJ1-1
cdr3_aa: SARVALLGTEAF

v_call: TRBV4-3
j_call: TRBJ2-3
cdr3_aa: ASSQELAGGEIDTQY

v_call: TRBV6-2/TRBV6-3
j_call: TRBJ2-5
cdr3_aa: ASREPGGTQY

v_call: TRBV12-3/TRBV12-4
j_call: TRBJ2-5
cdr3_aa: ASSLRIAAGVETQY

v_call: TRBV5-1
j_call: TRBJ2-3
cdr3_aa: ASSGTETTDTQY

v_call: TRBV7-2
j_call: TRBJ1-6
cdr3_aa: AVRDRVRNSPLH

v_call: TRBV6-5
j_call: TRBJ1-2
cdr3_aa: ASSPGKNYGYT

v_call: TRBV5-1
j_call: TRBJ2-5
cdr3_aa: ASSLSRGGPETQY

v_call: TRBV7-9
j_call: TRBJ1-1
cdr3_aa: ASATPMNTEAF

v_call: TRBV23-1
j_call: TRBJ2-1
cdr3_aa: ASSLSYEQF

v_call: TRBV6-5
j_call: TRBJ2-1
cdr3_aa: ASSYLTGESSYNEQF

v_call: TRBV3-1
j_call: TRBJ1-6
cdr3_aa: ASSLLQGKESPLH

v_call: TRBV4-2
j_call: TRBJ2-2
cdr3_aa: ASSQFAGSPGELF

v_call: TRBV19
j_call: TRBJ1-1
cdr3_aa: ASSIDGLEAF

v_call: TRBV29-1
j_call: TRBJ2-1
cdr3_aa: SVGFMGNEQF

v_call: TRBV10-3
j_call: TRBJ2-5
cdr3_aa: ATRSRETQY

v_call: TRBV12-3/TRBV12-4
j_call: TRBJ1-2
cdr3_aa: ASSQIRSYGYT

v_call: TRBV13
j_call: TRBJ2-7
cdr3_aa: ASSLSLGGVYEQY

v_call: TRBV5-5
j_call: TRBJ2-7
cdr3_aa: ASSFDTKPPYEQY